These T cell receptor beta chains were read from a single sample in a study of blood T cell repertoires in COVID-19. Sequencing used immunoSEQ multiplex PCR; TCRdb keeps in-frame clones, though not all of them. The sample records about 62,000 clones, more than 75% being singletons. Sample: peripheral blood. These receptors all stem from a human donor in a cohort sampled during active COVID-19. CDR3s leave out the opening cysteine and the closing phenylalanine or tryptophan. Not all rows give a size; the values are once, few, many and, for expanded clones, a class.

clone_size j_call v_call cdr3_aa
. TRBJ1-2 TRBV4-2 ASSRGSGGGGYT
. TRBJ1-1 TRBV9 ASSLGGGGTEAF
. TRBJ2-1 TRBV11-2 ASSRRSGGANNEQF
few TRBJ2-7 TRBV7-9 ASSLEDRVNEQY
. TRBJ2-5 TRBV3-1/TRBV3-2 ASSQGSLAGVRETQY
. TRBJ1-5 TRBV19 AFQFQPQH
. TRBJ1-4 TRBV9 ASNERGLGNEKLF
. TRBJ1-1 TRBV7-3 ASSPLTTGHTEAF
. TRBJ1-2 TRBV19 ASTDDEGSYT
. TRBJ1-1 TRBV25-1 ASSTGGSEAF
. TRBJ1-2 TRBV20-1 SASNQLQAWANYGYT
. TRBJ2-7 TRBV11-2 ASSYPGATYEQY
. TRBJ1-2 TRBV30 AWSSNYGYT
. TRBJ2-7 TRBV30 AWSPQVGGPYEQY
. TRBJ2-7 TRBV4-1 ASSPRSHRDSPYEQY
. TRBJ1-1 TRBV5-1 ASSLGQGSEAF
. TRBJ1-6 TRBV5-5 ASSLEQGALGSPLH
. TRBJ1-5 TRBV19 ASSIVSYQPQH
. TRBJ2-1 TRBV24-1 ATSARGRGKHEQF
. TRBJ1-1 TRBV27 ASSRDRLSEAF
few TRBJ2-1 TRBV25-1 ASSDASGPYNEQF
. TRBJ1-1 TRBV10-3 ASRSGTGDTEAF
. TRBJ1-1 TRBV27 ASSPNWGGNTEAF
once TRBJ2-7 TRBV12-3/TRBV12-4 ASSPRDFGEQY
once TRBJ2-7 TRBV29-1 SASSAYEQY
. TRBJ2-3 TRBV30 AWSNELDTQY
. TRBJ1-6 TRBV7-2 ASSLGGQGRNSPLH
. TRBJ2-7 TRBV3-1/TRBV3-2 ASSRRTSGSPSYEQY
. TRBJ2-1 TRBV11-2 ASSLDWGGGAYNEQF
few TRBJ2-2 TRBV15 ATSRDRGLAEELF
. TRBJ1-5 TRBV28 ASSFTPSNQPQH
few TRBJ2-1 TRBV6-6 ASSPSRDRGQYEQF
. TRBJ2-1 TRBV4-3 ASSQESRPPYNEQF
few TRBJ1-1 TRBV7-7 ASSRRRTGRTPNTEAF
. TRBJ1-6 TRBV5-1 ASSLETVSPLH
. TRBJ1-3 TRBV2 ASSRQDHSGNTIY
. TRBJ1-1 TRBV19 ASSFNGIANTEAF
. TRBJ2-7 TRBV6-6 ASSDVSGTSFYEQY
once TRBJ2-7 TRBV9 ASSPGTSQYEQY
. TRBJ2-7 TRBV10-1 ASSDSMTYEQY
. TRBJ2-1 TRBV6-5 ASSSMTSGSKGEQF
. TRBJ2-7 TRBV1 TSGSSGGVYEQY
. TRBJ2-1 TRBV27 ASSPLTDSNEQF
. TRBJ2-7 TRBV20-1 SARNTYEQY
. TRBJ1-6 TRBV30 AWRGLLDLGSPLH
. TRBJ1-6 TRBV5-4 ASSLGDSSYNSPLH
once TRBJ1-5 TRBV9 ASSGQGDPYQPQH
. TRBJ2-7 TRBV7-8 ASSLSLHKTYEQY
. TRBJ1-1 TRBV12-2 ASRFEDRGGTEAF
. TRBJ2-7 TRBV27 ASRSGGRQY
. TRBJ2-1 TRBV11-2 ASSLDPSGEQF
. TRBJ1-1 TRBV4-2 ASSLGGPTEAF